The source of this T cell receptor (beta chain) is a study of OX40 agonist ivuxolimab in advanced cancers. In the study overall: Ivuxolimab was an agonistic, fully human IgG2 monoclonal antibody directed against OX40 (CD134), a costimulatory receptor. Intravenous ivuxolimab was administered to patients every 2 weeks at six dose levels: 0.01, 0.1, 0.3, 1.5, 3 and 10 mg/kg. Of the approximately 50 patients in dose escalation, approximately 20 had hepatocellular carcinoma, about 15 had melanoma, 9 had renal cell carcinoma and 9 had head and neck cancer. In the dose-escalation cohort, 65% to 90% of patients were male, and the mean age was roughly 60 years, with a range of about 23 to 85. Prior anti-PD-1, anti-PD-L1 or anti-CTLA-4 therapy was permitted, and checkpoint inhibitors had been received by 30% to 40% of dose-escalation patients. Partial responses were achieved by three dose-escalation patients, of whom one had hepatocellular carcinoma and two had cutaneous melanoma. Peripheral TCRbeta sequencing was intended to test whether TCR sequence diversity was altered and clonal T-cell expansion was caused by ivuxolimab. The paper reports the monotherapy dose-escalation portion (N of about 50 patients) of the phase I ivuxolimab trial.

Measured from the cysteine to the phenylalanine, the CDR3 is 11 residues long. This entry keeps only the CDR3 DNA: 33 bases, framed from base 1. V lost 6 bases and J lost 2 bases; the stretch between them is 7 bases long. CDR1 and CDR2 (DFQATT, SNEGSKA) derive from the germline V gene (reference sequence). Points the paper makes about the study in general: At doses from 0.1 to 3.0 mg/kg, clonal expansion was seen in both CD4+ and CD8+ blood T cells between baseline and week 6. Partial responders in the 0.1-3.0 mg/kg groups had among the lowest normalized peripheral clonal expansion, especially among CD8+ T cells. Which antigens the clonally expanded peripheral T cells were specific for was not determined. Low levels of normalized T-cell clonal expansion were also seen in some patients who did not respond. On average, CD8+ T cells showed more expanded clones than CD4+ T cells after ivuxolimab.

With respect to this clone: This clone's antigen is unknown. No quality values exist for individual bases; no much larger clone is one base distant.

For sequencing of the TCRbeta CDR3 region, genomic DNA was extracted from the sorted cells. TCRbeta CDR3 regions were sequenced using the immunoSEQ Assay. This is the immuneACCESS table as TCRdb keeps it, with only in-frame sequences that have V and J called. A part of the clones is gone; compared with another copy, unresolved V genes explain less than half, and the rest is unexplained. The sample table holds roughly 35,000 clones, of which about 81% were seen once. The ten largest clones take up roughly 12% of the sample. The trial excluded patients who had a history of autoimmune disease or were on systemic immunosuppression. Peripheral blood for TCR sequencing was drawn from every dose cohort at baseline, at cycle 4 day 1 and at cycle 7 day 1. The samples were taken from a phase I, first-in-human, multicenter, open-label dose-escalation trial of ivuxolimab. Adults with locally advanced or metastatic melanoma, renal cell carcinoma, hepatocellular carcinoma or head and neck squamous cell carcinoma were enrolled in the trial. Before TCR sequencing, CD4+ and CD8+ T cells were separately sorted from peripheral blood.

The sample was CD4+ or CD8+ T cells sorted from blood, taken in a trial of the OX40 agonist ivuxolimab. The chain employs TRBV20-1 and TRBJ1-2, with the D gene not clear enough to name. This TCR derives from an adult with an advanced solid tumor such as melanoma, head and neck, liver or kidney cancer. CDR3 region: CSAADNYGYTF. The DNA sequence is TGCAGTGCCGCTGACAACTATGGCTACACCTTC.